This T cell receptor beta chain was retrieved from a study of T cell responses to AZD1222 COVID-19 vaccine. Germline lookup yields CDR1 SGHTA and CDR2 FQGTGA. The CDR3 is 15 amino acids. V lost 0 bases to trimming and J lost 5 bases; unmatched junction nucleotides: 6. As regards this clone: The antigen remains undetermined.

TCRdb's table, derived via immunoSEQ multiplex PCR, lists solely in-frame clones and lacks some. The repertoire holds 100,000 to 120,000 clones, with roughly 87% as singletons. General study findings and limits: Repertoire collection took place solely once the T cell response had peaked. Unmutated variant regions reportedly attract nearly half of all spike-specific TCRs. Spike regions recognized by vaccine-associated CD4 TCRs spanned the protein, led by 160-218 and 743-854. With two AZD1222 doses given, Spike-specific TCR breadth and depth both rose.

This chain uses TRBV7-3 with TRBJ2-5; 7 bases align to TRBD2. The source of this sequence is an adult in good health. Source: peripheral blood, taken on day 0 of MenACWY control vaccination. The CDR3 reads CASSLTAGLGETQYF. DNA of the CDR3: TGTGCCAGCAGCTTAACAGCGGGGTTGGGGGAGACCCAGTACTTC.